Below, one T cell receptor (beta chain) is given with its context. This sample stems from a study of OX40 agonist ivuxolimab in advanced cancers. TCRdb's table, derived via immunoSEQ multiplex PCR, lists solely in-frame clones and lacks some. This sample has about 78,000 clones, with 70% to 85% found just once. Collection of blood occurred at baseline, at cycle 4 day 1, and at cycle 7 day 1. Germline CDR1 MNHNS, CDR2 SASEGT. J was trimmed by 2 bases and V by 6 bases; bases with no gene match: 7. The CDR3 is made up of 15 amino acids. The chain carries TRBV6-1 and TRBJ1-1; 9 bases are shared with TRBD1. The material was CD4+ or CD8+ T cells sorted from blood, obtained in a trial of the OX40 agonist ivuxolimab. This receptor was obtained from an adult with an advanced solid tumor such as melanoma, head and neck, liver or kidney cancer. The CDR3 loop is CASSFRTGANTEAFF. The CDR3 DNA follows: TGTGCCAGCAGCTTCCGGACAGGGGCCAACACTGAAGCTTTCTTT.